One sample yielded the 25 T cell receptor beta chains listed below, sequenced in a study of identical twins. TCRdb processed the 5' RACE reads anew with MiXCR; each CDR3 protein has one entry. The table lists 1.5 million or so distinct CDR3 sequences, about 32% of them singletons, with less than 0.35% in the top ten. The sequencing input was cord blood. The receptors derive from a newborn girl in good health.

The rearrangement joins TRBV2 to TRBJ2-2; D is perhaps TRBD2 (6 bases). Germline-derived CDR1 and CDR2 are SNHLY and FYNNEI. V shed 6 bases and J shed 6 bases, with 20 bases lying between them. This CDR3 has 16 amino acids. Here the CDR3 reads CASRLLGGHWSGELFF. Here the CDR3 DNA reads TGTGCCAGCAGGCTCCTCGGGGGTCACTGGTCCGGGGAGCTGTTTTTT. Based on the CDR3 plus reference TRBV2 and TRBJ2-2, the full variable domain is EPEVTQTPSHQVTQMGQEVILRCVPISNHLYFYWYRQILGQKVEFLVSFYNNEISEKSEIFDDQFSVERPDGSNFTLKIRSTKLEDSAMYFCASRLLGGHWSGELFFGEGSRLTVL.

This clonotype was seen a handful of times. This chain connects TRBV20-1 to TRBJ2-7, with a tentative D call TRBD1 (6 bases). Germline V lookup: CDR1 DFQATT, CDR2 SNEGSKA (reference sequence). The V end was cut by 3 bases, the J end by 2 bases, with 11 bases between. The CDR3 covers 13 residues. CDR3 residues: CSASRGPPYEQYF. CDR3 DNA sequence: TGCAGTGCTAGCAGGGGACCTCCCTACGAGCAGTACTTC.

This clonotype was counted only a few times. The chain joins TRBV20-1 to TRBJ2-1, with a tentative D call TRBD2 (7 bases). TRBJ2-7 explains the end of the DNA better; the J call may be wrong. The CDR3 has 14 residues. Germline V gives CDR1 DFQATT, CDR2 SNEGSKA (reference sequence). The CDR3 loop is CSASGGPPYNEQYF. The DNA of the CDR3 is TGCAGTGCTAGCGGGGGGCCCCCTTACAATGAGCAGTACTTC.

This clonotype was recorded at least ten times. The V call is TRBV29-1, the J call TRBJ2-7, with 11 nucleotides matching TRBD2. Germline loops: CDR1 SQVTM, CDR2 ANQGSEA. The CDR3 totals 13 residues. V shed 8 bases, J shed 0 bases, and the junction held 3 bases outside the gene matches. CDR3 residues: CSIGLAGSYEQYF. CDR3 nucleotide sequence: TGCAGCATTGGACTAGCGGGCTCCTACGAGCAGTACTTC.

This chain connects TRBV10-1 to TRBJ2-7; 9 bases align to TRBD1. This CDR3 spans 13 amino acids. Unmatched junction bases numbered 4, after V lost 7 bases and J lost 3 bases. The germline gives CDR1 WNHNN, CDR2 SYGVQD (reference sequence). The DNA of the CDR3 is TGCGCCAGCACGAAGGGACAGGGCTACGAGCAGTACTTC. It yields the protein CASTKGQGYEQYF.

This clonotype was seen a few times. The CDR3 spells CAISESGVAGSIQYF. DNA of the CDR3: TGTGCCATCAGTGAGTCGGGTGTGGCGGGGAGCATTCAGTACTTC. The V call is TRBV10-3, the J call TRBJ2-4; perhaps TRBD2 as D (6 bases). The germline gives CDR1 ENHRY, CDR2 SYGVKD. Trimming took off 0 bases at V and 9 bases at J, with 15 bases between the two ends. The CDR3 runs 15 residues.

In the case of this clonotype: A clone one base away is much larger, so this may be a read error. The J gene is TRBJ1-5, the V gene TRBV7-2; 7 bases map to TRBD1. This CDR3 has 13 residues. Germline assignment: CDR1 SGHTA and CDR2 FQGNSA. The CDR3 here is CACSLDRVQPQHF. The CDR3 DNA follows: TGTGCCTGCAGCTTAGACAGGGTTCAGCCCCAGCATTTT.

The V call is TRBV20-1, the J call TRBJ1-2, with a tentative D call TRBD1 (6 bases). Germline assignment: CDR1 DFQATT and CDR2 SNEGSKA (reference sequence). The CDR3 is 14 residues long. V lost 4 bases, J lost 4 bases, and 16 bases lay in between. The CDR3 DNA is TGCAGTGCTACGGCGCACAGGGATGGCTATGGCTACACCTTC. Protein product: CSATAHRDGYGYTF.

The V call is TRBV12-5, the J call TRBJ1-1, with TRBD1 matching 11 bases. The CDR3 has 18 residues. Germline loops: CDR1 LGHNT, CDR2 FRNRAP. The J segment lost 3 bases and the V segment lost 0 bases, leaving 9 bases of the junction unmatched. The CDR3 DNA reads TGTGCTAGTGGTTTGGTAACGGGGAAGGACAGGGGGCACACTGAAGCTTTCTTT. Its translation is CASGLVTGKDRGHTEAFF.

This chain joins TRBV10-3 and TRBJ2-5, with a weak D call TRBD2 (7 bases). Germline V gene data show CDR1 as ENHRY and CDR2 as SYGVKD. The CDR3 totals 15 residues. V shed 7 bases and J shed 2 bases, with 17 bases lying between them. This chain's CDR3 is CAINDGGRGQETQYF. DNA for the CDR3: TGTGCCATCAACGACGGGGGGCGGGGGCAAGAGACCCAGTACTTC.

The V call is TRBV9, the J call TRBJ1-6; perhaps TRBD1 as D (6 bases). CDR1 is SGDLS, CDR2 YYNGEE, per germline. There are 14 residues in the CDR3. The germline V and J ends were trimmed by 0 bases and 10 bases, with 11 bases remaining between them. DNA for the CDR3: TGTGCCAGCAGCGTAGAACAGGGACACTCACCCCTCCACTTT. Protein product: CASSVEQGHSPLHF.

A remark on this clonotype: The junction departs from germline at one end; a sequencing error may be responsible. The rearrangement links TRBV28 to TRBJ1-2, with D hard to call. The CDR3 is 14 amino acids. Per the germline V gene, CDR1 is MDHEN and CDR2 is SYDVKM. CDR3 region: CASSFAGRNYDYTF. CDR3 sequence (DNA): TGTGCCAGCAGTTTTGCAGGCAGGAACTATGACTACACCTTC.

A few counts support this clonotype. The CDR3 sequence: CASTIFGSPATYEQYF. CDR3 coding DNA: TGTGCCAGCACCATATTCGGCTCACCCGCGACCTACGAGCAGTACTTC. V usage is TRBV11-2 and J usage is TRBJ2-7; no firm D call. The ends were cut back, 7 bases at V and 2 bases at J, with 21 bases in the middle. The CDR3 has 16 residues. The germline CDR1 and CDR2 sequences are SGHAT and FQNNGV.

This clonotype has a count of ten or more. The genes are TRBV28 and TRBJ2-7; 9 nucleotides match TRBD1. V lost 6 bases, J lost 3 bases, and 9 bases stayed unmatched. CDR1 and CDR2 (germline): MDHEN, SYDVKM. The CDR3 contains 15 residues. The CDR3 is CASRGPGQGIYEQYF. The CDR3 bases are TGTGCCAGCAGGGGACCGGGACAGGGTATCTACGAGCAGTACTTC.

This clonotype has only a few counts. This chain uses TRBV25-1 with TRBJ2-5, with 8 bases aligning to TRBD1. This CDR3 is 15 amino acids long. Trimming took 3 bases from V and 4 from J; bases not matched to a gene: 7. CDR1 and CDR2 from the germline V gene are MGHDK and SYGVNS. The CDR3 reads CASSDWTGRRETQYF. The CDR3 region has the DNA TGTGCCAGCAGTGACTGGACAGGGAGAAGAGAGACCCAGTACTTC. The whole variable domain, remainder taken from reference TRBV25-1 and TRBJ2-5, is EADIYQTPRYLVIGTGKKITLECSQTMGHDKMYWYQQDPGMELHLIHYSYGVNSTEKGDLSSESTVSRIRTEHFPLTLESARPSHTSQYLCASSDWTGRRETQYFGPGTRLLVL.

This clonotype turned up a few times. The chain combines TRBV7-9 with TRBJ2-5; TRBD2 matches 9 bases. CDR3 length: 16 residues. From germline, CDR1 is SEHNR and CDR2 FQNEAQ (reference sequence). V was clipped by 4 bases and J by 3 bases; unmatched bases: 9. The CDR3 spells CASSSGLASAKETQYF. CDR3 nucleotide sequence: TGTGCCAGCAGCTCTGGACTAGCGAGTGCTAAAGAGACCCAGTACTTC.

The sample holds a few counts of this clonotype. The CDR3 sequence is CASSFWGAYNEQFF. In DNA form, the CDR3 reads TGTGCCAGCAGCTTTTGGGGGGCCTACAATGAGCAGTTCTTC. V usage is TRBV13 and J usage is TRBJ2-1, with D perhaps matching TRBD2 (6 bases). V was shortened by 3 bases and J by 2 bases, with 8 bases between the two germline ends. This CDR3 is 14 amino acids long. Germline V lookup: CDR1 PRHDT, CDR2 FYEKMQ (reference sequence). The full variable domain, in which reference TRBV13 and TRBJ2-1 provide the parts outside the CDR3, is AAGVIQSPRHLIKEKRETATLKCYPIPRHDTVYWYQQGPGQDPQFLISFYEKMQSDKGSIPDRFSAQQFSDYHSELNMSSLELGDSALYFCASSFWGAYNEQFFGPGTRLTVL.

CDR3 loop: CSARDGTAYNEQFF. CDR3 DNA sequence: TGCAGTGCTAGAGATGGGACAGCCTACAATGAGCAGTTCTTC. The V gene is TRBV20-1, the J gene TRBJ2-1; 7 bases agree with TRBD1. Germline assignment: CDR1 DFQATT and CDR2 SNEGSKA (reference sequence). This CDR3 has 14 amino acids. Unmatched junction bases numbered 1, after V lost 0 bases and J lost 2 bases.

This rearrangement joins TRBV20-1 to TRBJ2-3; D unclear. The CDR3 has 12 amino acids. V was cut by 3 bases and J by 8 bases, with 12 bases left in between. The germline V gene encodes CDR1 DFQATT and CDR2 SNEGSKA (reference sequence). In DNA, the CDR3 is TGCAGTGCTAGCCCCGAGATAGCTACGCAGTATTTT. Translating gives CSASPEIATQYF.

This clonotype showed up many times. Here the CDR3 reads CASSVGTATYEQYF. CDR3 nucleotides: TGTGCCAGCAGCGTAGGGACAGCCACCTACGAGCAGTACTTC. The rearrangement uses TRBV9 and TRBJ2-7, with D possibly matching TRBD1 (6 bases). Trimming took off 0 bases at V and 2 bases at J, with 9 bases between the two ends. The V gene's germline CDR1 is SGDLS and CDR2 YYNGEE. The CDR3 extends over 14 amino acids. Combining the CDR3 with reference TRBV9 and TRBJ2-7 gives the whole variable domain DSGVTQTPKHLITATGQRVTLRCSPRSGDLSVYWYQQSLDQGLQFLIQYYNGEERAKGNILERFSAQQFPDLHSELNLSSLELGDSALYFCASSVGTATYEQYFGPGTRLTVT.

There are a few counts of this clonotype. This chain joins TRBV28 and TRBJ2-7, with 7 bases matching TRBD1. The CDR3 is 13 residues long. V lost 8 bases to trimming and J lost 3 bases; unmatched junction nucleotides: 7. The germline CDR1 and CDR2 sequences are MDHEN and SYDVKM. Written as DNA, the CDR3 is TGTGCCAGCCACACAGGGGCAGTCTACGAGCAGTACTTC. This sequence encodes CASHTGAVYEQYF.

V is TRBV6-5 and J is TRBJ1-2; 7 bases map to TRBD1. Germline CDR1 MNHEY, CDR2 SVGAGI. The V segment lost 5 bases and the J segment 6 bases; nucleotides outside the gene matches: 15. The CDR3 is made up of 16 amino acids. CDR3 DNA: TGTGCCAGCAGTCGCTCCCGACAGGGCGGCGCCCATGGCTACACCTTC. Protein product: CASSRSRQGGAHGYTF.

CDR3 in DNA: TGTGCCAGCAGCGGTTCACCGCTTTCCTACGAGCAGTACTTC. It specifies CASSGSPLSYEQYF. The rearrangement joins TRBV13 to TRBJ2-4; D remains unclear. Matching the DNA end better, TRBJ2-7 makes the J call doubtful. Germline V gives CDR1 PRHDT, CDR2 FYEKMQ (reference sequence). The length of the CDR3 is 14 residues.

The V and J genes are TRBV9 and TRBJ1-5, with D possibly being TRBD1 (5 bases). Trimming cost V 4 bases and J 3 bases, with 11 bases left between them. From germline, CDR1 is SGDLS and CDR2 YYNGEE. This CDR3 has 14 amino acids. DNA for the CDR3: TGTGCCAGCAGCAAAGACAGTTACAATCAGCCCCAGCATTTT. This gives the protein CASSKDSYNQPQHF. The entire variable domain, with the rest obtained from reference TRBV9 and TRBJ1-5, is as follows: DSGVTQTPKHLITATGQRVTLRCSPRSGDLSVYWYQQSLDQGLQFLIQYYNGEERAKGNILERFSAQQFPDLHSELNLSSLELGDSALYFCASSKDSYNQPQHFGDGTRLSIL.

This rearrangement joins TRBV5-1 to TRBJ2-7, with TRBD2 matching over 9 bases. The CDR3 contains 17 residues. Germline CDR1 is SGHRS and CDR2 is YFSETQ. Trimming took 4 bases from V and 2 from J; bases not matched to a gene: 13. The CDR3 DNA is TGCGCCAGCAGCCCCCCCATTAGCGGGAGAGCAGCCTACGAGCAGTACTTC. Residues: CASSPPISGRAAYEQYF.